The next 8 T cell receptor beta chains were all read from a single sample in a study of blood T cell repertoires in COVID-19. Sequencing used immunoSEQ multiplex PCR; TCRdb keeps in-frame clones, though not all of them. The sample yields 90,000 to 150,000 clones, roughly 87% seen once. Sequenced sample: peripheral blood. These receptors came from a human donor in a cohort sampled during active COVID-19.

The chain combines TRBV20-1 with TRBJ2-7, with TRBD2 matching over 13 bases. The germline V gene encodes CDR1 DFQATT and CDR2 SNEGSKA (reference sequence). V lost 3 bases, J lost 3 bases, and 5 bases stayed unmatched. The CDR3 covers 15 residues. DNA of the CDR3: TGCAGTGCTAGTGGGACTAGCGGGAACCTCTACGAGCAGTACTTC. This gives the protein CSASGTSGNLYEQYF.

The CDR3 DNA sequence: TGTGCCAGCAGTGAAACTACAGGGGCCGGAGAGACCCAGTACTTC. It yields the protein CASSETTGAGETQYF. The chain has TRBV6-1 and TRBJ2-5; 7 nucleotides align to TRBD1. Losses at the gene ends were 2 bases for V and 4 bases for J; bases not matched to a gene: 7. Germline CDR1 reads MNHNS; CDR2 reads SASEGT. The CDR3 runs 15 residues.

The V call is TRBV2, the J call TRBJ1-2; 11 bases fit TRBD1. Germline V lookup: CDR1 SNHLY, CDR2 FYNNEI. J gave up 4 bases and V 5 bases, and 6 bases lay outside the gene matches. The CDR3 loop spans 15 amino acids. CDR3: CASSSGQGAIYGYTF. For the CDR3, the DNA is TGTGCCAGCAGTTCCGGACAGGGGGCAATCTATGGCTACACCTTC. Filled out from reference TRBV2 and TRBJ1-2, the complete variable domain reads EPEVTQTPSHQVTQMGQEVILRCVPISNHLYFYWYRQILGQKVEFLVSFYNNEISEKSEIFDDQFSVERPDGSNFTLKIRSTKLEDSAMYFCASSSGQGAIYGYTFGSGTRLTVV.

This chain uses TRBV5-1 with TRBJ2-7; the D gene is possibly TRBD1 (5 bases). The V and J ends lost 4 bases and 4 bases respectively, with 12 bases between them. Germline CDR1 and CDR2: SGHRS and YFSETQ. The CDR3 is 13 residues long. CDR3 nucleotides: TGCGCCAGCAGCGGGGCCCAAGGTTACGAGCAGTACTTC. Its translation: CASSGAQGYEQYF. The whole variable domain, remainder taken from reference TRBV5-1 and TRBJ2-7, is KAGVTQTPRYLIKTRGQQVTLSCSPISGHRSVSWYQQTPGQGLQFLFEYFSETQRNKGNFPGRFSGRQFSNSRSEMNVSTLELGDSALYLCASSGAQGYEQYFGPGTRLTVT.

This chain links TRBV6-5 with TRBJ1-2; TRBD1 matches at 7 bases. From germline, CDR1 is MNHEY and CDR2 SVGAGI. This CDR3 comprises 13 residues. V was pared by 4 bases and J by 8 bases, with 7 bases of the junction left unmatched. Here the CDR3 DNA reads TGTGCCAGCAGTTCTGGGGACAGAAGAGGCTACACCTTC. Translation gives CASSSGDRRGYTF.

The V call is TRBV11-2, the J call TRBJ2-1; a possible D gene is TRBD1 (5 bases). Per germline, CDR1 SGHAT and CDR2 FQNNGV. V was cut by 0 bases and J by 7 bases, with 7 bases left in between. The CDR3 has 13 amino acids. The chain's CDR3 is CASSLDRTNEQFF. The CDR3 region has the DNA TGTGCCAGCAGCTTAGATCGGACAAATGAGCAGTTCTTC.

The CDR3 is CASSLSQMNTEAFF. As DNA, the CDR3 is TGCGCCAGCAGCTTGAGTCAGATGAACACTGAAGCTTTCTTT. V and J are TRBV5-1 and TRBJ1-1; D gene uncertain. From germline, CDR1 is SGHRS and CDR2 YFSETQ. The ends were cut back, 1 base at V and 0 bases at J, with 7 bases in the middle. The CDR3 contains 14 residues.

The rearrangement uses TRBV27 and TRBJ2-5; 7 nucleotides align to TRBD2. After removal of 3 bases from V and 4 bases from J, the junction contained 8 bases not matched to a gene. In germline, CDR1 is MNHEY, CDR2 SMNVEV (reference sequence). This CDR3 has 15 amino acids. This CDR3 is CASSFGLAVGETQYF. CDR3 DNA sequence: TGTGCCAGCAGTTTCGGCCTAGCGGTTGGAGAGACCCAGTACTTC.